A selection of T cell receptor beta chains follows, all from one sample in a study of molecular identifiers for immune sequencing clone quantification. MiXCR, applied by TCRdb to the PCR reads, yields one record per CDR3 protein. The table lists 600,000 to 650,000 distinct CDR3 sequences, 20% of them singletons. Sequencing was carried out using naive CD8+ T cells from blood, with Jurkat cell RNA spiked in. Receptors were obtained from a human donor in good health. Some libraries in this study had Jurkat cell RNA spiked in. The CDR3 runs from the conserved cysteine through the conserved F or W. A D gene is named only where the DNA matches it firmly. Rows give clone size only sometimes, using once, few, many, or a class for an expanded clone.

TRBD1 TRBJ1-2 many 15 TRBV4-1 TGCGCCAGCAGCCAAGAGGACAGGGCGAACTATGGCTACACCTTC CASSQEDRANYGYTF
TRBD1 TRBJ1-4 few 14 TRBV5-6 TGTGCCAGCAGCCCACAGGGGGCAGTTGAAAAACTGTTTTTT CASSPQGAVEKLFF
. TRBJ2-7 few 16 TRBV6-2/TRBV6-3 TGTGCCAGCAGTTATCACGACAGGGAGGTTAACTACGAGCAGTACTTC CASSYHDREVNYEQYF
. TRBJ2-2 . 15 TRBV7-2 TGTGCCAGCGGCTTAATGGTCGGGTTGGGCGGGGAGCTGTTTTTT CASGLMVGLGGELFF
. TRBJ1-1 many 13 TRBV12-3/TRBV12-4 TGTGCCAGCAGACAAACAGGGTTCACTGAAGCTTTCTTT CASRQTGFTEAFF
. TRBJ2-5 many 15 TRBV19 TGTGCCAGTAGTGCCGAGACGCGGGGCCTCGGGACCCAGTACTTC CASSAETRGLGTQYF
. TRBJ2-7 many 13 TRBV5-1 TGCGCCAGCAGCTTGGCGGGATGGGGTGAGCAGTACTTC CASSLAGWGEQYF
. TRBJ2-3 many 16 TRBV14 TGTGCCAGCAGCCAAGAAATGCGGGGTAGTCTAGATACGCAGTATTTT CASSQEMRGSLDTQYF
. TRBJ2-7 many 14 TRBV9 TGTGCCAGCAGCGTAGGGCCTAGCGAGTACGAGCAGTACTTC CASSVGPSEYEQYF
TRBD1 TRBJ2-7 many 15 TRBV12-3/TRBV12-4 TGTGCCAGCAGTCCTGGGACAGCCCGGAGCGACGAGCAGTACTTC CASSPGTARSDEQYF
TRBD1 TRBJ2-1 . 15 TRBV11-3 TGTGCCAGCAGCCCCCGACAGGGGGCCAACAATGAGCAGTTCTTC CASSPRQGANNEQFF
TRBD1 TRBJ1-6 . 15 TRBV19 TGTGCCAGTAGTACCGCGGGACAGTATAATTCACCCCTCCACTTT CASSTAGQYNSPLHF
. TRBJ2-2 . 14 TRBV19 TGTGCCACCGGGGCAGGGGCCAAGACCGGGGAGCTGTTTTTT CATGAGAKTGELFF
TRBD1 TRBJ1-5 many 14 TRBV6-6 TGTGCCAGCAGTGAGACAGGGAATAATCAGCCCCAGCATTTT CASSETGNNQPQHF
TRBD2 TRBJ2-5 many 16 TRBV4-1 TGCGCCAGCAGCCAAGAGCGGGGGAGCTCCCAAGAGACCCAGTACTTC CASSQERGSSQETQYF
. TRBJ2-7 many 13 TRBV6-6 TGTGCCAGCAGTTACGTTCGGTTTTACGAGCAGTACTTC CASSYVRFYEQYF
. TRBJ2-7 few 14 TRBV29-1 TGCAGCGTGATGGTAGGAGCTAGCTTTGACGAGCAGTACTTC CSVMVGASFDEQYF
. TRBJ2-7 many 16 TRBV30 TGTGCCTGGAGTGCCTCAGGGTTTTCCCCCACCTACGAGCAGTACTTC CAWSASGFSPTYEQYF
. TRBJ1-1 many 13 TRBV19 TGTGCCAGTAGTATAGACCCGAACACTGAAGCTTTCTTT CASSIDPNTEAFF
. TRBJ2-2 few 13 TRBV6-5 TGTGCCAGCATGGACAGTCACACCGGGGAGCTGTTTTTT CASMDSHTGELFF
. TRBJ2-1 few 15 TRBV27 TGTGCCAGCACTGTGATTGGGAGCTCCTACAATGAGCAGTTCTTC CASTVIGSSYNEQFF
. TRBJ2-2 . 16 TRBV18 TGTGCCAGCTCACCACCCACAGGGTTTAACACCGGGGAGCTGTTTTTT CASSPPTGFNTGELFF
TRBD2 TRBJ2-3 many 19 TRBV29-1 TGCAGCGTTGAAGATCTGACGGGAGCGGGAGCACACCCCGCAGATACGCAGTATTTT CSVEDLTGAGAHPADTQYF
. TRBJ2-7 many 15 TRBV19 TGTGCCAGTAGTCCGTACAGGGAGACATCCTACGAGCAGTACTTC CASSPYRETSYEQYF
. TRBJ2-3 many 18 TRBV29-1 TGCAGCGTTGAAGATCTTATGGGGGCCCATATTACCACAGATACGCAGTATTTT CSVEDLMGAHITTDTQYF
TRBD2 TRBJ2-1 few 15 TRBV20-1 TGCAGTGCTAAACCGCTAGCGGGGGCTTACAATGAGCAGTTCTTC CSAKPLAGAYNEQFF